What follows describes a single TCR beta chain. Its antigen is unknown. Base qualities are not provided; no much larger clone lies one nucleotide away. A second Seattle source provided samples from volunteer blood donors who had recovered from COVID-19. Whole blood was collected in K2EDTA tubes by collaborating institutions according to the institutions' own protocols. Collaborator samples were shipped for TCRbeta analysis as frozen whole blood, isolated PBMCs, or DNA extracted from either sample type. These data belong to a study of blood T cell repertoires in COVID-19 (TCRdb year 2020). Regarding the complete study: The collaborator samples originated in the United States, Italy and Spain and spanned the acute and convalescent phases of COVID-19. The repertoires were made available in a free public database intended to serve as a resource for research on the immune response to SARS-CoV-2. Where available, HLA class I and class II types were taken from metadata supplied by the sample provider and were not determined by assay-based typing. A de-identified subject ID, COVID-19 status, age in years and sex were almost always included in the sample metadata. The material from the prospective study consisted of cDNA or gDNA derived from T cells, B-cell-depleted T cells, or PBMCs. Samples were obtained from the ongoing ImmuneRACE study (first 160 participants) and from 1,254 subjects provided by 6 global collaborators. Deeply sampled blood TCRbeta repertoires from subjects exposed to, actively infected with, or recovered from COVID-19 were included in the dataset.

What the authors observed across the whole study: The amount of clinical and demographic metadata varied by source and participant and was provided uncurated.

TCRbeta CDR3 regions were amplified from genomic DNA using the immunoSEQ Assay, a bias-controlled multiplex PCR. The original methods were these. The number of nucleated cells in each sample was estimated by amplification of reference gene primers within the assay. To quantify the absolute abundance of each unique TCRbeta CDR3 rearrangement, sequence reads were collapsed and filtered. Productive Simpson clonality was computed per sample as the square root of Simpson's diversity index over productive rearrangements. TCRdb provides this immuneACCESS table in a form limited to in-frame rearrangements. Some clones are lacking; in checked studies, under half of them reflect an unresolved V gene, and why the rest are absent is not known. D and trimming come from the DNA, and the V and J calls and clone size come from that table. The sample data list 310,000 or so clones, and 70% to 90% of these were observed just once. In total, the top ten clones hold under 7.5% of the sample.

For CDR1 and CDR2, the germline V gene (reference sequence) lists MNHEY and SMNVEV. A distance of 13 bases separates the germline ends of V and J, which lose 6 bases and 2 bases respectively. Counted from cysteine to phenylalanine, this CDR3 has 14 amino acids. The CDR3 DNA has 42 bases and is translated from base 1. Recombination joined TRBV27 with TRBJ1-1, with a weak D call of TRBD1 (5 bases match). The origin of this receptor is a man between 18 and 29 years old who had recovered from COVID-19. The sequencing sample was made of peripheral blood. The DNA reads TGTGCCAGCAGCTCCCAGGGATTAAACACTGAAGCTTTCTTT. The resulting protein is CASSSQGLNTEAFF.